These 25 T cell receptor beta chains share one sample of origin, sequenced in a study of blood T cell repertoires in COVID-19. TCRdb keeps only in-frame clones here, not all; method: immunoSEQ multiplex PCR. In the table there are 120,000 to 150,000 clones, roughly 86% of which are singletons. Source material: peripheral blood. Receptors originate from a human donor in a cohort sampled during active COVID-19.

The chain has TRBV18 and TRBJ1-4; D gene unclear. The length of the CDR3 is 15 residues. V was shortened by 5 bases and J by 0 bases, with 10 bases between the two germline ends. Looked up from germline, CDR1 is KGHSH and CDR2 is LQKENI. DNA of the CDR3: TGTGCCAGCTCAGCCCTAGGAGCAACTAATGAAAAACTGTTTTTT. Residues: CASSALGATNEKLFF.

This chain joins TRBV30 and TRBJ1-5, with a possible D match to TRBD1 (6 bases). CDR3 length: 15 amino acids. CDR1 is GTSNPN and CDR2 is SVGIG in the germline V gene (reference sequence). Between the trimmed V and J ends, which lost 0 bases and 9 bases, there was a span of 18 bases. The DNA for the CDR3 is TGTGCCTGGAGTGTACAAAACCCGGGGGGCCGGCCCCAGCATTTT. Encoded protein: CAWSVQNPGGRPQHF.

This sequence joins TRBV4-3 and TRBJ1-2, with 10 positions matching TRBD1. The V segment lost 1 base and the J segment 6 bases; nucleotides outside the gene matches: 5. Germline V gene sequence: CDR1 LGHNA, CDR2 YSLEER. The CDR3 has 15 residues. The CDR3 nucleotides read TGCGCCAGCAGCCAAGTGACAGGGGGCGCCGATGGCTACACCTTC. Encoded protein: CASSQVTGGADGYTF.

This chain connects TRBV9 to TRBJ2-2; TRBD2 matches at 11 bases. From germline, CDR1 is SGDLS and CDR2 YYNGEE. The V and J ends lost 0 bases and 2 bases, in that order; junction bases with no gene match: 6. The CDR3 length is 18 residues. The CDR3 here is CASSVGASGRFNTGELFF. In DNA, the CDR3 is TGTGCCAGCAGCGTAGGGGCTAGCGGGAGGTTCAACACCGGGGAGCTGTTTTTT.

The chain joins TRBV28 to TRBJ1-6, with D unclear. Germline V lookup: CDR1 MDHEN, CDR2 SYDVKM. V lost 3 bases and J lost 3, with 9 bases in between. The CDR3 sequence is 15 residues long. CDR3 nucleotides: TGTGCCAGCAGTTTTAGGTCGGGCTATAATTCACCCCTCCACTTT. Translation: CASSFRSGYNSPLHF.

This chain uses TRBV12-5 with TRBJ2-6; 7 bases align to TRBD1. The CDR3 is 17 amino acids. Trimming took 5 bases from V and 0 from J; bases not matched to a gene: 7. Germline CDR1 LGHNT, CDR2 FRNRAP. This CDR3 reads CASGPGTVSSGANVLTF. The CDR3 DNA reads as TGTGCTAGTGGTCCAGGGACAGTTTCCTCTGGGGCCAACGTCCTGACTTTC.

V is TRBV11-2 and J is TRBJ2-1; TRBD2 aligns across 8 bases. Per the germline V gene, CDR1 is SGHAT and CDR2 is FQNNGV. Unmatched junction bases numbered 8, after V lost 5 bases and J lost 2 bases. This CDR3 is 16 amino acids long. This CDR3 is CASSPPLAGAYNEQFF. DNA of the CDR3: TGTGCCAGCAGCCCACCCCTAGCGGGCGCCTACAATGAGCAGTTCTTC.

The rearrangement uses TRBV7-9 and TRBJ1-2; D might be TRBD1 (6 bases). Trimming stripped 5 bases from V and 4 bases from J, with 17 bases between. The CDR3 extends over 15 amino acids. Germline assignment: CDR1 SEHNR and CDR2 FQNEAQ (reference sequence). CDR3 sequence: CASSPDLYRAYGYTF. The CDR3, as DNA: TGTGCCAGCAGCCCTGACCTCTACAGGGCCTATGGCTACACCTTC.

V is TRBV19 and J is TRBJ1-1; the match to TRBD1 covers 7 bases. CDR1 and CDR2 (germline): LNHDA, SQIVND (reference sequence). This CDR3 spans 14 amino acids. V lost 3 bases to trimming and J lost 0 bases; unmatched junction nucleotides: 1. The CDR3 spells CASSMGTVNTEAFF. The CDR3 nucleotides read TGTGCCAGTAGTATGGGGACAGTGAACACTGAAGCTTTCTTT. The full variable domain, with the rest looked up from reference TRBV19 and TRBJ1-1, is DGGITQSPKYLFRKEGQNVTLSCEQNLNHDAMYWYRQDPGQGLRLIYYSQIVNDFQKGDIAEGYSVSREKKESFPLTVTSAQKNPTAFYLCASSMGTVNTEAFFGQGTRLTVV.

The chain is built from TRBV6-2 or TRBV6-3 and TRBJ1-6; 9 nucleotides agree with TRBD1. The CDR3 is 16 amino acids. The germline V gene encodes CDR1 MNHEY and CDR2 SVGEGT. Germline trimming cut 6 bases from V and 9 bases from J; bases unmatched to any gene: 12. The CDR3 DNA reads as TGTGCCAGCAGCGGAGGACAGGGGTTGTATGTTTCACCCCTCCACTTT. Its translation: CASSGGQGLYVSPLHF.

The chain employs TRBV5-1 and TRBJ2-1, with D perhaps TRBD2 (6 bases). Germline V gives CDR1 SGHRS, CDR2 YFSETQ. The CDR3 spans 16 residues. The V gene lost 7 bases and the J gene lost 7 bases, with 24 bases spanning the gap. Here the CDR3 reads CASYFRGLAPINEQFF. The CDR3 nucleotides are TGCGCCAGCTATTTCCGAGGCCTAGCGCCCATTAATGAGCAGTTCTTC. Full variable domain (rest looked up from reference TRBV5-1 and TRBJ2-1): KAGVTQTPRYLIKTRGQQVTLSCSPISGHRSVSWYQQTPGQGLQFLFEYFSETQRNKGNFPGRFSGRQFSNSRSEMNVSTLELGDSALYLCASYFRGLAPINEQFFGPGTRLTVL.

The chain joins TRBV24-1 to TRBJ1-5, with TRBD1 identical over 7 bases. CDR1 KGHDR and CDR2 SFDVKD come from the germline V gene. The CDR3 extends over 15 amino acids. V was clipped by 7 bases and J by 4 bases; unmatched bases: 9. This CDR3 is CATRGQGGPNQPQHF. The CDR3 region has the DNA TGTGCCACCAGGGGGCAGGGGGGACCAAATCAGCCCCAGCATTTT.

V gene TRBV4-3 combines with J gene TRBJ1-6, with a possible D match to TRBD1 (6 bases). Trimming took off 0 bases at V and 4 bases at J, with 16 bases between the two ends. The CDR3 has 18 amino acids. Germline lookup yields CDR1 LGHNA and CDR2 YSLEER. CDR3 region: CASSQEWGSGTYNSPLHF. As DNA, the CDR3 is TGCGCCAGCAGCCAAGAGTGGGGTTCCGGGACATATAATTCACCCCTCCACTTT.

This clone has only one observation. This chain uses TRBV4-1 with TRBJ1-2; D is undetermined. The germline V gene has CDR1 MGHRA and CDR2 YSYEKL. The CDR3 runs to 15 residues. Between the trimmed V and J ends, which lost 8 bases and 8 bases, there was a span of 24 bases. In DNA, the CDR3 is TGCGCCAGCTCCCCGGGCCCGGAGGTAGCGGTCGGCTACACCTTC. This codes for CASSPGPEVAVGYTF.

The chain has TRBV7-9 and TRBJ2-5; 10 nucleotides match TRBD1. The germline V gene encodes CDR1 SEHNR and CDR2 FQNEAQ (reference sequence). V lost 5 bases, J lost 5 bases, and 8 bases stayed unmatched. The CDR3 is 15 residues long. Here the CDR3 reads CASSHRQGARETQYF. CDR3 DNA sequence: TGTGCCAGCAGCCATAGACAGGGGGCACGGGAGACCCAGTACTTC.

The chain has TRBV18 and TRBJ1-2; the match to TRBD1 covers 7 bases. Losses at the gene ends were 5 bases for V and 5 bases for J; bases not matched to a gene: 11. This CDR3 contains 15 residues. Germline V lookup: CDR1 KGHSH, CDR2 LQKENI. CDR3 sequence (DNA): TGTGCCAGCTCATCCCGACAGGGAGACCCTTATGGCTACACCTTC. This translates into CASSSRQGDPYGYTF.

In nucleotides, the CDR3 is TGTGCCAGCAGCGGACACATTGAAGCTTTCTTT. Residues: CASSGHIEAFF. V is TRBV25-1 and J is TRBJ1-1, with D maybe TRBD1 (5 bases). The length of the CDR3 is 11 residues. CDR1 is MGHDK and CDR2 is SYGVNS in the germline V gene. V was trimmed by 6 bases and J by 7 bases, leaving 9 bases between them.

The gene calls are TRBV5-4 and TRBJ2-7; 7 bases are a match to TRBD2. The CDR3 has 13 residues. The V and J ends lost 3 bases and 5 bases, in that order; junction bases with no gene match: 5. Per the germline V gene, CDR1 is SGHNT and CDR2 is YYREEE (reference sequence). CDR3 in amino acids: CASSSLTSHEQYF. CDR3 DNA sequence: TGTGCCAGCAGCTCCCTGACTAGCCACGAGCAGTACTTC.

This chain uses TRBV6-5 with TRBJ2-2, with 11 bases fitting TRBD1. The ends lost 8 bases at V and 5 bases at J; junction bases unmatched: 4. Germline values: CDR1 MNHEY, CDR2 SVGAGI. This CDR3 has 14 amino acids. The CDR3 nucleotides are TGTGCCAGCGGGGGACAGGGGGGTACCGGGGAGCTGTTTTTT. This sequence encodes CASGGQGGTGELFF.

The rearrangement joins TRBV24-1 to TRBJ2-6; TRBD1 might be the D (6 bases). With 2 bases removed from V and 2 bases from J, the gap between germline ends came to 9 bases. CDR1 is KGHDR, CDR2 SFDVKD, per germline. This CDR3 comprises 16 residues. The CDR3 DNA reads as TGTGCCACCAGTGATTCTCAGGGGACTGGGGCCAACGTCCTGACTTTC. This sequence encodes CATSDSQGTGANVLTF.

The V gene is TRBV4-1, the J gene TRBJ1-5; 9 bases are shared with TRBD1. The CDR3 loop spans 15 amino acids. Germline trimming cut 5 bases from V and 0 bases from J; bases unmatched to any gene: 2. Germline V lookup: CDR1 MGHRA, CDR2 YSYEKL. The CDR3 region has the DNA TGCGCCAGCAGCAGGGGACAGGGTAGCAATCAGCCCCAGCATTTT. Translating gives CASSRGQGSNQPQHF.

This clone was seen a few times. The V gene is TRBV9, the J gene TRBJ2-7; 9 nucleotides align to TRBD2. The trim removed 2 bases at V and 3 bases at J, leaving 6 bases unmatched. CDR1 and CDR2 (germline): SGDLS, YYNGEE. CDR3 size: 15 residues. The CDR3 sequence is CASSVGGRDIYEQYF. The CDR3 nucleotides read TGTGCCAGCAGCGTGGGCGGGAGGGATATCTACGAGCAGTACTTC.

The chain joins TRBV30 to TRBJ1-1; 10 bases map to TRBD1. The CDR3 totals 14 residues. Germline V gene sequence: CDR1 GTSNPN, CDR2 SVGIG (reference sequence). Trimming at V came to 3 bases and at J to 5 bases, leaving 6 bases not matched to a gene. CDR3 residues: CAWRGDRGGTEAFF. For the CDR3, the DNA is TGTGCCTGGAGGGGGGACAGGGGAGGGACTGAAGCTTTCTTT.

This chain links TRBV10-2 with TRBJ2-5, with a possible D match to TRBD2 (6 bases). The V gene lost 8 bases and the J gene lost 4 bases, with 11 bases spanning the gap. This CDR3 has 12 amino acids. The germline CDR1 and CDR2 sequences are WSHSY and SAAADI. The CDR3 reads CASHAGLETQYF. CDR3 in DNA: TGCGCCAGCCACGCGGGGCTAGAGACCCAGTACTTC.

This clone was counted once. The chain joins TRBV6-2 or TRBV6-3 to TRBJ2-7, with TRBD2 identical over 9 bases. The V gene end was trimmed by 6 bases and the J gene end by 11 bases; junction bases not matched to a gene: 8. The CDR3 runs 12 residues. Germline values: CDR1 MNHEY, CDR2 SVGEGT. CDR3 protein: CASSSSSGKEYF. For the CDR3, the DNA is TGTGCCAGCAGCAGCTCTAGCGGGAAAGAGTACTTC.